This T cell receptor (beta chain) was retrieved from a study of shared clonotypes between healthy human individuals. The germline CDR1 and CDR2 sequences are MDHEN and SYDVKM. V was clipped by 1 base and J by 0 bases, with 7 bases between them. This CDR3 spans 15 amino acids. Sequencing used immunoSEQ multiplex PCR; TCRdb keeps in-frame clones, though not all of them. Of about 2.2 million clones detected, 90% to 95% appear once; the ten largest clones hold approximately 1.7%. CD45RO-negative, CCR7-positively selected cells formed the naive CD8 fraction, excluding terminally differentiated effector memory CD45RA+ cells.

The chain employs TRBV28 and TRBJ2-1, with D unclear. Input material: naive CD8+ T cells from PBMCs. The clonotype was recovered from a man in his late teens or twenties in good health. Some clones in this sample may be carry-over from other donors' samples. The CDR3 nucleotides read TGTGCCAGCAGTTTATTTAAGAGCTCCTACAATGAGCAGTTCTTC. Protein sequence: CASSLFKSSYNEQFF.